Presented here are 32 T cell receptor beta chains from one specimen sequenced in a study of human T cells and chemical hapten exposure. TCRdb reprocessed the 5' RACE reads with MiXCR, giving one entry per CDR3 protein. The sample yields roughly 81,000 distinct CDR3 sequences, 6% to 8.5% seen once. Total RNA was extracted from unfractionated whole blood. The receptors derive from a male donor in good health.

This clonotype was picked up a small number of times. The genes are TRBV14 and TRBJ2-2; a possible D gene is TRBD1 (6 bases). CDR3 length equals 16 residues. Germline assignment: CDR1 SGHDN and CDR2 FVKESK. Trimming stripped 2 bases from V and 4 bases from J, with 14 bases between. The CDR3 loop reads CASSQRLGAGTGELFF. The CDR3 nucleotides read TGTGCCAGCAGCCAACGACTGGGGGCGGGCACCGGGGAGCTGTTTTTT.

V and J are TRBV30 and TRBJ1-1; D may be TRBD1 (5 bases). The germline V gene has CDR1 GTSNPN and CDR2 SVGIG (reference sequence). Trimming took off 0 bases at V and 10 bases at J, with 12 bases between the two ends. There are 12 residues in the CDR3. In nucleotides, the CDR3 is TGTGCCTGGAGTGTACGACGGGGGATAGCTTTCTTT. Translation gives CAWSVRRGIAFF.

This clonotype was detected a few times. The rearrangement uses TRBV12-5 and TRBJ2-1; no clear D. The CDR3 loop spans 14 amino acids. V lost 7 bases and J lost 0, with 10 bases in between. Germline V gene lookup returns CDR1 LGHNT and CDR2 FRNRAP. Written as DNA, the CDR3 is TGTGCTAGTGCCTCTTTCAGCTCCTACAATGAGCAGTTCTTC. It yields the protein CASASFSSYNEQFF.

In its sample, this clonotype was seen many times. The chain employs TRBV5-1 and TRBJ1-1; 7 bases are a match to TRBD1. The CDR3 is 14 residues long. The germline V gene has CDR1 SGHRS and CDR2 YFSETQ. Unmatched junction bases numbered 7, after V lost 3 bases and J lost 5 bases. CDR3 nucleotides: TGCGCCAGCAGCTCTGGGACACAGGGGACTGAAGCTTTCTTT. Translated, it gives CASSSGTQGTEAFF.

The chain employs TRBV6-5 and TRBJ2-4; tentatively, D is TRBD1 (7 bases). The V gene lost 5 bases and the J gene lost 0 bases, with 17 bases spanning the gap. Per the germline V gene, CDR1 is MNHEY and CDR2 is SVGAGI. The CDR3 is made up of 17 amino acids. This CDR3 is CASSSETGRGAKNIQYF. The CDR3 bases are TGTGCCAGCAGTAGTGAGACAGGGCGGGGAGCCAAAAACATTCAGTACTTC.

This clonotype was recorded a few times. The chain uses TRBV7-6 and TRBJ1-2; TRBD1 agrees at 11 bases. The V gene's germline CDR1 is SGHVS and CDR2 FNYEAQ. V shed 5 bases and J 7 bases; nucleotides not matched to a gene: 15. This CDR3 region has 17 residues. CDR3 region: CASSPYLRGQGVGGYTF. The CDR3 coding sequence is TGTGCCAGCAGCCCTTACCTAAGGGGACAGGGGGTTGGTGGCTACACCTTC. The variable domain in full, with the rest retrieved from reference TRBV7-6 and TRBJ1-2, is GAGVSQSPRYKVTKRGQDVALRCDPISGHVSLYWYRQALGQGPEFLTYFNYEAQQDKSGLPNDRFSAERPEGSISTLTIQRTEQRDSAMYRCASSPYLRGQGVGGYTFGSGTRLTVV.

This clonotype was detected only a few times. The rearrangement links TRBV4-2 to TRBJ1-5; 7 positions match TRBD1. CDR3 size: 18 residues. Germline CDR1 reads LGHNA; CDR2 reads YNFKEQ. The ends lost 0 bases at V and 0 bases at J; junction bases unmatched: 8. CDR3 region: CASSQDWQGESSNQPQHF. CDR3 bases: TGTGCCAGCAGCCAAGACTGGCAGGGGGAGAGTAGCAATCAGCCCCAGCATTTT.

The genes are TRBV6-5 and TRBJ2-5; 8 positions match TRBD1. The CDR3 covers 14 residues. Germline CDR1 MNHEY, CDR2 SVGAGI. Trimming cost V 2 bases and J 7 bases; bases outside gene matches: 6. CDR3 sequence reads: CASSYTGGAGTQYF. CDR3 sequence (DNA): TGTGCCAGCAGTTACACAGGGGGAGCGGGGACCCAGTACTTC.

This rearrangement joins TRBV10-1 to TRBJ2-4, with 7 positions matching TRBD1. Per germline, CDR1 WNHNN and CDR2 SYGVQD (reference sequence). This CDR3 contains 15 residues. J was trimmed by 0 bases and V by 6 bases; bases with no gene match: 5. CDR3 DNA sequence: TGCGCCAGCAGGGCAGACAGGGTAGCCAAAAACATTCAGTACTTC. Translating gives CASRADRVAKNIQYF.

This clonotype was detected a few times. The V and J genes are TRBV7-9 and TRBJ2-7, with 7 nucleotides matching TRBD1. J was trimmed by 5 bases and V by 5 bases; bases with no gene match: 15. The CDR3 runs to 16 residues. Germline assignment: CDR1 SEHNR and CDR2 FQNEAQ (reference sequence). The CDR3 here is CASSRRDRVPGHEQYF. In nucleotides, the CDR3 is TGTGCCAGCAGCCGCCGCGACAGGGTCCCCGGGCACGAGCAGTACTTC.

The rearrangement links TRBV7-2 to TRBJ1-2; D uncertain. Germline V gene lookup returns CDR1 SGHTA and CDR2 FQGNSA. The CDR3 totals 13 residues. Between the trimmed V and J ends, which lost 2 bases and 3 bases, there was a span of 7 bases. This CDR3 reads CASSLRDDYGYTF. The CDR3 DNA reads TGTGCCAGCAGCTTAAGGGATGACTATGGCTACACCTTC.

This clonotype was seen repeatedly, ten times or more. V gene TRBV2 combines with J gene TRBJ2-3; unclear D gene. CDR1 is SNHLY and CDR2 is FYNNEI in the germline V gene. This CDR3 comprises 13 residues. Trimming removed 7 bases at V and 1 base at J, with 9 bases between. CDR3 in amino acids: CASNQIRTDTQYF. The CDR3 region has the DNA TGTGCCAGCAACCAGATCCGCACAGATACGCAGTATTTT.

This clonotype was counted many times. The chain recombines TRBV6-5 with TRBJ2-1, with a weak D call TRBD1 (6 bases). Germline values: CDR1 MNHEY, CDR2 SVGAGI. The CDR3 contains 15 residues. Trimming removed 6 bases from V and 10 bases from J, with 22 bases in between. The CDR3 region has the DNA TGTGCCAGCAGCCCCGACAGGTCCCCCGGTCGGGAGCAGTTCTTC. Translation gives CASSPDRSPGREQFF.

This clonotype was picked up a small number of times. The V gene is TRBV6-1, the J gene TRBJ1-5; TRBD1 is a possible D gene (6 bases). The CDR3 is 16 residues long. Trimming pared 3 bases from V and 0 bases from J, leaving 12 bases between. Germline loops: CDR1 MNHNS, CDR2 SASEGT. The CDR3 spells CASSEGGPYSNQPQHF. For the CDR3, the DNA is TGTGCCAGCAGTGAGGGGGGGCCATATAGCAATCAGCCCCAGCATTTT.

This clonotype was observed a few times. The genes are TRBV6-5 and TRBJ1-4, with TRBD1 identical over 9 bases. This CDR3 spans 15 amino acids. Trimming took 3 bases from V and 4 from J; bases not matched to a gene: 3. Germline V lookup: CDR1 MNHEY, CDR2 SVGAGI. The CDR3 DNA follows: TGTGCCAGCAGTTATGGGGACAGGGATAATGAAAAACTGTTTTTT. Its translation: CASSYGDRDNEKLFF.

The rearrangement joins TRBV20-1 to TRBJ1-5; 10 nucleotides line up with TRBD1. CDR1 is DFQATT, CDR2 SNEGSKA, per germline (reference sequence). This CDR3 contains 14 residues. The V gene end was trimmed by 6 bases and the J gene end by 4 bases; junction bases not matched to a gene: 6. CDR3 amino acids: CSATDRGRNQPQHF. The CDR3 nucleotides are TGCAGTGCCACAGACAGGGGGCGTAATCAGCCCCAGCATTTT.

Only a few counts were recorded for this clonotype. J is TRBJ1-2 and V is TRBV2; tentative D call: TRBD1 (6 bases). The CDR3 sequence is 21 residues long. Trimming took 5 bases from V and 4 from J, leaving 35 bases between them. Germline loops: CDR1 SNHLY, CDR2 FYNNEI. The CDR3 bases are TGTGCCAGCAGTTGGTGGAGGGGGACGGCGCCTCTGTCGGGCCTGTCCTATGGCTACACCTTC. It specifies CASSWWRGTAPLSGLSYGYTF.

A remark on this clonotype: A read error may produce the germline difference seen at one junction end. This chain's CDR3 is CASSFKSSGQGTQYF. The CDR3 DNA reads as TGTGCCAGCAGCTTTAAGTCTTCCGGTCAAGGGACCCAGTACTTC. This chain joins TRBV7-9 and TRBJ2-5, with no clear D. Germline CDR1 reads SEHNR; CDR2 reads FQNEAQ (reference sequence). This CDR3 has 15 residues.

The chain joins TRBV7-9 to TRBJ1-1; tentative D call: TRBD1 (5 bases). Trimming cost V 3 bases and J 3 bases, with 8 bases left between them. The CDR3 has 13 residues. Germline CDR1 SEHNR, CDR2 FQNEAQ (reference sequence). The CDR3 reads CASSFDSDTEAFF. In nucleotides, the CDR3 is TGTGCCAGCAGCTTCGACAGCGACACTGAAGCTTTCTTT.

CDR3 protein: CASSVVGGTDTQYF. CDR3 nucleotide sequence: TGTGCCAGCAGCGTAGTTGGGGGCACAGATACGCAGTATTTT. The rearrangement links TRBV27 to TRBJ2-3, with unresolved D. The germline V and J ends were trimmed by 6 bases and 1 base, with 11 bases remaining between them. CDR1 and CDR2 from the germline V gene are MNHEY and SMNVEV (reference sequence). The CDR3 spans 14 residues.

In this sample, this clonotype turned up a few times. This chain links TRBV5-6 with TRBJ2-7; TRBD1 matches 10 bases. This CDR3 region has 15 residues. With V trimmed by 4 bases and J by 11 bases, 15 bases remained unmatched. Germline CDR1 reads SGHDT; CDR2 reads YYEEEE. The CDR3 DNA reads as TGTGCCAGCAGCCCTGAGGGGACAGGGGATGTCTTGGAGTACTTC. As protein: CASSPEGTGDVLEYF.

V gene TRBV6-5 combines with J gene TRBJ2-3; 12 bases fit TRBD2. Germline V gene lookup returns CDR1 MNHEY and CDR2 SVGAGI. V shed 1 base, J shed 1 base, and the junction held 6 bases outside the gene matches. The CDR3 contains 18 residues. CDR3 in DNA: TGTGCCAGCAGTTACTTCCTAGCGGGAGGGCCTGGCACAGATACGCAGTATTTT. Protein: CASSYFLAGGPGTDTQYF.

This clonotype was seen at least ten times. The V and J genes are TRBV7-9 and TRBJ1-1; 8 nucleotides align to TRBD1. This CDR3 has 17 amino acids. Germline V gene sequence: CDR1 SEHNR, CDR2 FQNEAQ (reference sequence). V lost 4 bases, J lost 3 bases, and 13 bases stayed unmatched. The chain's CDR3 is CASSSRQGNKSYTEAFF. DNA of the CDR3: TGTGCCAGCAGCTCGCGACAGGGGAATAAAAGTTACACTGAAGCTTTCTTT.

The rearrangement uses TRBV15 and TRBJ1-1, with 9 bases matching TRBD1. Germline V gives CDR1 LNHNV, CDR2 YYDKDF (reference sequence). The CDR3 length is 14 residues. V lost 4 bases, J lost 6 bases, and 6 bases stayed unmatched. CDR3 in amino acids: CATSTPDRGAEAFF. In DNA, the CDR3 is TGTGCCACCAGCACACCCGACAGGGGGGCTGAAGCTTTCTTT.

In its sample, this clonotype was seen many times. This chain's CDR3 is CASSSPSGSAGANVLTF. CDR3 in DNA: TGTGCCAGCAGCAGTCCCAGCGGGAGCGCTGGGGCCAACGTCCTGACTTTC. The chain recombines TRBV21-1 with TRBJ2-6; TRBD1 is the table's D call and was not checked against the DNA. TRBV21-1 is a known pseudogene. This CDR3 region has 17 residues.

This clonotype occurred many times. The chain combines TRBV7-9 with TRBJ2-1, with D perhaps matching TRBD1 (6 bases). The V and J ends lost 4 bases and 4 bases respectively, with 8 bases between them. CDR1 and CDR2 from the germline V gene are SEHNR and FQNEAQ (reference sequence). The CDR3 runs to 13 residues. In DNA, the CDR3 is TGTGCCAGCAGCTCCACAGGGTACAATGAGCAGTTCTTC. Its translation: CASSSTGYNEQFF.

A few counts support this clonotype. The chain links TRBV7-8 to TRBJ2-1; 11 positions agree with TRBD2. This CDR3 has 16 residues. Germline assignment: CDR1 SGHVS and CDR2 FQNEAQ. Trimming removed 3 bases from V and 9 bases from J; junction bases left unmatched: 10. CDR3 bases: TGTGCCAGCAGCTTTTACCCCCTAGCGGGAGGCAGTGAGCAGTTCTTC. This codes for CASSFYPLAGGSEQFF.

The J gene is TRBJ2-3, the V gene TRBV11-2, with TRBD2 identical over 8 bases. With V trimmed by 5 bases and J by 2 bases, 9 bases remained unmatched. Germline CDR1 reads SGHAT; CDR2 reads FQNNGV. The length of the CDR3 is 16 residues. The CDR3 region is CASSISGDFYTDTQYF. The CDR3 region has the DNA TGTGCCAGCAGCATTAGCGGGGACTTCTACACAGATACGCAGTATTTT.

This sequence joins TRBV10-1 and TRBJ1-1; possible D gene TRBD1, 6 bases. This CDR3 region has 13 residues. The germline CDR1 and CDR2 sequences are WNHNN and SYGVQD (reference sequence). Between the trimmed V and J ends, which lost 0 bases and 8 bases, there was a span of 10 bases. The CDR3 DNA sequence: TGCGCCAGCAGTGAGTCGGGGGGGCTGGAAGCTTTCTTT. Amino acids: CASSESGGLEAFF.

This clonotype was counted at least ten times. The chain recombines TRBV23-1 with TRBJ2-3; D gene ambiguous. TRBV23-1 is annotated as an ORF whose role is uncertain. This CDR3 region has 16 residues. Trimming took 0 bases from V and 0 from J, leaving 10 bases between them. The CDR3 loop reads CASSQSEGTSTDTQYF. In DNA, the CDR3 is TGCGCCAGCAGTCAATCGGAAGGCACTAGCACAGATACGCAGTATTTT.

This clonotype was counted only a few times. The chain couples TRBV11-2 to TRBJ1-1, with D hard to call. The V gene's germline CDR1 is SGHAT and CDR2 FQNNGV. The CDR3 totals 13 residues. Trimming cost V 8 bases and J 0 bases, with 10 bases left between them. As DNA, the CDR3 is TGTGCCAGCGGCGGAGGGCTGAACACTGAAGCTTTCTTT. This gives the protein CASGGGLNTEAFF.

The chain has TRBV29-1 and TRBJ1-1; 7 nucleotides match TRBD1. This CDR3 has 14 residues. In germline, CDR1 is SQVTM, CDR2 ANQGSEA. After removal of 6 bases from V and 4 bases from J, the junction contained 11 bases not matched to a gene. DNA for the CDR3: TGCAGCGTAGCCGGACAGGACGGTAGCACTGAAGCTTTCTTT. It yields the protein CSVAGQDGSTEAFF.